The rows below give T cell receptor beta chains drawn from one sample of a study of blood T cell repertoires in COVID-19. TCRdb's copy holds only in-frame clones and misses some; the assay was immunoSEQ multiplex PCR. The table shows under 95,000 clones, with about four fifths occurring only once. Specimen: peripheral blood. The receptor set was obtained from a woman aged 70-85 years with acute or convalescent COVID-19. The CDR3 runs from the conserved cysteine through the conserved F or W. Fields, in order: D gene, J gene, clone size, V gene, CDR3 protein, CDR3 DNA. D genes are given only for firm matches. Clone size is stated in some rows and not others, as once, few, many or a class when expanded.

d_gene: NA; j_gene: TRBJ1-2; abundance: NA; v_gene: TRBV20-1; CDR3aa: CSASTGLNGYTF; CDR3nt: TGCAGTGCTAGTACAGGGCTAAATGGCTACACCTTC
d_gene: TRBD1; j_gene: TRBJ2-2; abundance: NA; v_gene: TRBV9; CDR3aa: CASNGQGTTGELFF; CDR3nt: TGTGCCAGCAACGGACAGGGGACCACCGGGGAGCTGTTTTTT
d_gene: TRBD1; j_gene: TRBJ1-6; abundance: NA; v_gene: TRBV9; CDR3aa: CASSGAGQGNSPLHF; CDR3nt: TGTGCCAGCAGCGGCGCGGGACAGGGAAACTCACCCCTCCACTTT
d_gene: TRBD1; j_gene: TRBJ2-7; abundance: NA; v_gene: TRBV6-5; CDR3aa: CASSYSAGGAYEQYF; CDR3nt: TGTGCCAGCAGTTACTCGGCAGGGGGAGCCTACGAGCAGTACTTC
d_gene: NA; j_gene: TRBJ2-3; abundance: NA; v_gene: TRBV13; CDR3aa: CASSPTGPDTQYF; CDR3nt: TGTGCCAGCAGCCCAACAGGGCCAGATACGCAGTATTTT
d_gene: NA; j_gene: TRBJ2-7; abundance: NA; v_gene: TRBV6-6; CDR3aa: CASSYEGYEQYF; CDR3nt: TGTGCCAGCAGTTACGAGGGCTACGAGCAGTACTTC
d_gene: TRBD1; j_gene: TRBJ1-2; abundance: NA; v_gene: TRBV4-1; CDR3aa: CASSPGQGPNYGYTF; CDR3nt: TGCGCCAGCAGCCCGGGACAGGGCCCTAACTATGGCTACACCTTC
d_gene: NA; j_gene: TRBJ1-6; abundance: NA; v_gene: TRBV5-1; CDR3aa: CASREKTGFVGSPLHF; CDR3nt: TGCGCCAGCAGGGAGAAGACAGGATTTGTGGGTTCACCCCTCCACTTT
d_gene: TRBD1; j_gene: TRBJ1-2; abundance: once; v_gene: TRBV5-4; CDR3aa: CASSSTTTGTAGGYTF; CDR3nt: TGTGCCAGCAGCTCAACAACGACAGGGACGGCTGGAGGCTACACCTTC
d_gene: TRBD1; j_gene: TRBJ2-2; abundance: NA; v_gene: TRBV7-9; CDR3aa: CASSLGQGGELFF; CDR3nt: TGTGCCAGCAGCCTCGGACAGGGCGGGGAGCTGTTTTTT
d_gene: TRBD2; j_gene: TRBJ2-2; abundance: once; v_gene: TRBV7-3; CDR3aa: CASREGTSHFGELFF; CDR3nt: TGTGCCAGCAGAGAGGGGACTAGTCATTTCGGGGAGCTGTTTTTT
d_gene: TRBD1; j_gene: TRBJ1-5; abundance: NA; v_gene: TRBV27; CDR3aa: CASKFPGQGYSYSNQPQHF; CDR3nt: TGTGCCAGCAAGTTCCCGGGACAGGGGTACTCTTATAGCAATCAGCCCCAGCATTTT
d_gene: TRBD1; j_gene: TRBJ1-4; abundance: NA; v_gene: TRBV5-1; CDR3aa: CASSLGQGQSEKLFF; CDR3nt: TGCGCCAGCAGCTTGGGGCAGGGACAGAGTGAAAAACTGTTTTTT
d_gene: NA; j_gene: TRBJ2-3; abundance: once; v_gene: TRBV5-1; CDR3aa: CASSRTDTSTDTQYF; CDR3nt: TGCGCCAGCAGCCGGACAGATACTAGCACAGATACGCAGTATTTT
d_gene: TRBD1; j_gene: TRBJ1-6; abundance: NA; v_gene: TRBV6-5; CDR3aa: CASNTGTGYSPLHF; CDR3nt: TGTGCCAGCAATACCGGGACAGGTTATTCACCCCTCCACTTT
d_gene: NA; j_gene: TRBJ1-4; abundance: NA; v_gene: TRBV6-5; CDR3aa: CASSSYRAINEKLFF; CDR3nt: TGTGCCAGCAGTTCATACAGGGCTATTAATGAAAAACTGTTTTTT
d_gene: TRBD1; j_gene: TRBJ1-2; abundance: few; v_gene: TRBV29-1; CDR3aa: CSVRQGAIEGGYTF; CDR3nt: TGCAGCGTTCGGCAGGGGGCGATCGAGGGTGGCTACACCTTC
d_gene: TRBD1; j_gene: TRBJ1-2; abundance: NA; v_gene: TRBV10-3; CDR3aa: CAISAGQVVGGYTF; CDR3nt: TGTGCCATCAGTGCGGGACAGGTGGTGGGCGGCTACACCTTC
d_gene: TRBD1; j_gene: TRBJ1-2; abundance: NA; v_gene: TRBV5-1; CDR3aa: CASSLFSTGKVYGYTF; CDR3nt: TGCGCCAGCAGCTTGTTTTCGACAGGGAAAGTCTATGGCTACACCTTC
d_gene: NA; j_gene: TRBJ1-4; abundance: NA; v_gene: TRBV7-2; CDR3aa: CASSRSGSEFLFF; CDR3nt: TGTGCCAGCAGCCGTAGTGGTTCGGAGTTTCTGTTTTTT
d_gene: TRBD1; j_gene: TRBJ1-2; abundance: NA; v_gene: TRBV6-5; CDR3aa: CASRRTGVNYGYTF; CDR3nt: TGTGCCAGCAGGAGGACAGGGGTAAACTATGGCTACACCTTC
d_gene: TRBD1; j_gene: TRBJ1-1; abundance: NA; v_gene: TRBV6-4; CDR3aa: CASSPGTGAGPSEAFF; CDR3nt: TGTGCCAGCAGTCCCGGGACAGGGGCTGGTCCCTCTGAAGCTTTCTTT
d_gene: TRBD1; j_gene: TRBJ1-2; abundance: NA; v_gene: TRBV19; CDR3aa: CASSIKGAEWYGYTF; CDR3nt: TGTGCCAGTAGTATAAAGGGGGCCGAGTGGTATGGCTACACCTTC
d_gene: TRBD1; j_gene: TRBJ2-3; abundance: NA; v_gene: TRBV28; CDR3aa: CASSPRDRGFVDTQYF; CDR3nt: TGTGCCAGCAGTCCCCGGGACAGGGGGTTTGTAGATACGCAGTATTTT
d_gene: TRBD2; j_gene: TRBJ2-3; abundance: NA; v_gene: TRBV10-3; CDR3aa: CAITSGGDLDTQYF; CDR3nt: TGTGCCATCACCAGCGGGGGGGATCTAGATACGCAGTATTTT
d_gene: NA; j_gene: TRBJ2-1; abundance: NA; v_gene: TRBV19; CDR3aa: CASLRARGYEQFF; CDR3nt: TGTGCCAGCCTGAGGGCTCGGGGATATGAGCAGTTCTTC
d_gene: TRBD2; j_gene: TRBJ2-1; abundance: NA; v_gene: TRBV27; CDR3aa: CASSFGLAGFNEQFF; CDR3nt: TGTGCCAGCAGTTTTGGACTAGCGGGGTTTAATGAGCAGTTCTTC
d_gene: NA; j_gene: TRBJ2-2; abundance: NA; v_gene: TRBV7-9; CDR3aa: CASSLVLGGRGELFF; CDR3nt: TGTGCCAGCAGCTTAGTTCTAGGAGGTCGCGGGGAGCTGTTTTTT
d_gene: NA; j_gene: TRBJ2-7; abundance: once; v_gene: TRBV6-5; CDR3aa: CASREQGYYEQYF; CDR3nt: TGTGCCAGCAGGGAGCAGGGGTACTACGAGCAGTACTTC
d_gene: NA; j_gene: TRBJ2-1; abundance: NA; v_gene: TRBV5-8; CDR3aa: CASSSRNEQFF; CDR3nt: TGTGCCAGCAGCTCCCGCAATGAGCAGTTCTTC
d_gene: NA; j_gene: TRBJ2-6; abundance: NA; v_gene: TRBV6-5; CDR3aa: CASSPGFGANVLTF; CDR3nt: TGTGCCAGCAGCCCGGGGTTTGGGGCCAACGTCCTGACTTTC
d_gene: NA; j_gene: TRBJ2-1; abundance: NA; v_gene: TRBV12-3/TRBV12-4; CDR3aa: CASSRGSYNEQFF; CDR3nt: TGTGCCAGCAGCAGGGGTTCCTACAATGAGCAGTTCTTC
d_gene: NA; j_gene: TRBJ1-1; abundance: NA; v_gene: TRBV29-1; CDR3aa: CSVGQINTEAFF; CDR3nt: TGCAGCGTCGGACAGATAAACACTGAAGCTTTCTTT
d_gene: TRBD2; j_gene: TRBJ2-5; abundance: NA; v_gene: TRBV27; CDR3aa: CASSLWRGDQETQYF; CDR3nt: TGTGCCAGCAGTTTATGGCGGGGGGACCAAGAGACCCAGTACTTC
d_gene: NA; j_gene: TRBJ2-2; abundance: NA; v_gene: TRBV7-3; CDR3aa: CASSSRSRGGTGELFF; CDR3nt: TGTGCCAGCAGCTCCCGTTCGAGGGGGGGCACCGGGGAGCTGTTTTTT
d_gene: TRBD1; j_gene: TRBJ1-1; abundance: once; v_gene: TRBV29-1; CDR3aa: CSVQGTGGNTEAFF; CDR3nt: TGCAGCGTCCAGGGGACAGGGGGCAACACTGAAGCTTTCTTT
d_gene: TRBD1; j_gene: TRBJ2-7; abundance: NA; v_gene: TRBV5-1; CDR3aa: CASSLGQGFNEQYF; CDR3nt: TGCGCCAGCAGCTTGGGACAGGGGTTCAACGAGCAGTACTTC
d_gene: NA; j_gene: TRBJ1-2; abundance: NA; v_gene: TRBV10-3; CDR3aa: CAISETTGGNYGYTF; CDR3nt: TGTGCCATCAGTGAGACGACAGGAGGTAACTATGGCTACACCTTC
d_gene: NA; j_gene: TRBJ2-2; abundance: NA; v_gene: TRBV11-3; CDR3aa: CASSYRGGANTGELFF; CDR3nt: TGTGCCAGCAGCTACCGAGGGGGTGCGAACACCGGGGAGCTGTTTTTT
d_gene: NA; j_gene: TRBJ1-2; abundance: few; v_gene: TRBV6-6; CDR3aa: CASFNYGYTF; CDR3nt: TGTGCATCCTTTAACTATGGCTACACCTTC
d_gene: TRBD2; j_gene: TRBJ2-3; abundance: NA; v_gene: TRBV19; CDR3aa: CASSTPGGGTDTQYF; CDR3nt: TGTGCCAGTAGTACCCCGGGGGGAGGCACAGATACGCAGTATTTT
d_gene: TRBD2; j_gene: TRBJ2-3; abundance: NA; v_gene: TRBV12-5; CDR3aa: CASGFPGLANTQYF; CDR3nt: TGTGCTAGTGGTTTCCCGGGACTAGCCAATACGCAGTATTTT
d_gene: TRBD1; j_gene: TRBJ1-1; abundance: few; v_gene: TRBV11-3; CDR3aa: CASSSRTGELSEAFF; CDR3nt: TGTGCCAGCAGCTCGAGGACAGGGGAGTTGTCTGAAGCTTTCTTT
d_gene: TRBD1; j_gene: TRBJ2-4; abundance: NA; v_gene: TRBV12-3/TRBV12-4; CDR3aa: CASRRTGDNIQYF; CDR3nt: TGTGCCAGCAGGAGGACAGGGGACAACATTCAGTACTTC